This TCR beta chain was obtained from a study of blood T cell repertoires in COVID-19. Study-level background: Material from acute and convalescent COVID-19 was sourced from the United States, Italy and Spain.

Repertoires were generated with immunoSEQ multiplex PCR, while TCRdb's copy carries only in-frame clones and drops some. The data hold roughly 220,000 clones, with roughly 84% observed a single time. Those enrolled, adults aged roughly 18 to 95 years, came from some 25 US areas. Cohort 3 donors counted as recovered after two negative PCRs, clearance, or resolved symptoms. Deletions cut 3 bases from V and 8 bases from J, with 12 bases between. The CDR3 consists of 13 residues. Germline V CDR1 and CDR2: SGHAT, FQNNGV. What was sequenced was PBMCs or T cells enriched from blood (not recorded which). The chain joins TRBV11-2 to TRBJ2-3, with D perhaps matching TRBD2 (7 bases). The receptor comes from a woman aged 40 to 50 who had recovered from COVID-19. CDR3 sequence: CASSLGEGVTQYF. As DNA, the CDR3 is TGTGCCAGCAGCTTGGGGGAGGGGGTTACGCAGTATTTT.